These T cell receptor beta chains were read from a single sample in a study of radiation and T cells in renal cell carcinoma. The assay was immunoSEQ multiplex PCR, and TCRdb's table has in-frame clones only and misses some. Found here are around 180,000 clones, around 89% of them singletons; the top ten hold approximately 11%. The input for sequencing was blood, taken from a patient whose treatment included radiotherapy and nephrectomy. The receptor source for this set is a woman between 45 and 60 years old with renal cell carcinoma. The CDR3 runs from the conserved cysteine through the conserved F or W. A D gene is named only where the DNA matches it firmly. Clone size appears in some rows only: once, few, many, or a class for an expanded clone.

CDR3 DNA	CDR3 protein	D gene	clone size	CDR3 length	V gene	J gene
TGTGCCAGCAGTGACTCGGAGTTGGAGACCCAGTACTTC	CASSDSELETQYF	.	.	13	TRBV2	TRBJ2-5
TGTGCCAGCGGGGGACAACCTTCCACTGAAGCTTTCTTT	CASGGQPSTEAFF	.	once	13	TRBV6-1	TRBJ1-1
TGTGCCAGTAGTATTAGGATTGGGCAGCGGGGCAATCAGCCCCAGCATTTT	CASSIRIGQRGNQPQHF	.	once	17	TRBV19	TRBJ1-5
TGTGCCTGGAGAGGGACAGCGAACACCGGGGAGCTGTTTTTT	CAWRGTANTGELFF	TRBD1	few	14	TRBV30	TRBJ2-2
TGTGCCAGCAGTACCGACAGGGCCACTTATCAGCCCCAGCATTTT	CASSTDRATYQPQHF	TRBD1	.	15	TRBV6-1	TRBJ1-5
TGTGCCAGCAGCCCATCGACAGGTCTTTTCTACGAGCAGTACTTC	CASSPSTGLFYEQYF	.	.	15	TRBV6-6	TRBJ2-7
TGTGCCAGTAGTACAGACATGAACACTGAAGCTTTCTTT	CASSTDMNTEAFF	.	.	13	TRBV19	TRBJ1-1
TGTGCCAGCCTCGGACTAGCGGGCTTCCAAGAGACCCAGTACTTC	CASLGLAGFQETQYF	TRBD2	.	15	TRBV6-1	TRBJ2-5
TGCGCCAGCAGCAGAGACAGGGCTACCTTCGCAACTAATGAAAAACTGTTTTTT	CASSRDRATFATNEKLFF	TRBD1	.	18	TRBV5-1	TRBJ1-4
TGTGCCAGCAGTTACGCCTACGAGCAGTACTTC	CASSYAYEQYF	.	.	11	TRBV6-5	TRBJ2-7
TGTGCCAGCTCGGGACTAGCGGGGGTCTCTAGCACAGATACGCAGTATTTT	CASSGLAGVSSTDTQYF	TRBD2	once	17	TRBV25-1	TRBJ2-3
TGTGCCAGCAGCCCAAGACAGAGCGAGCAGTACTTC	CASSPRQSEQYF	.	few	12	TRBV2	TRBJ2-7
TGTGCCAGCAGCTTGGAACAGGGAGGCTCGCTCACAGATACGCAGTATTTT	CASSLEQGGSLTDTQYF	.	.	17	TRBV5-4	TRBJ2-3
TGTGCCAGCTCAAACTCCCGGGACTTCAGTGTCCACGAGCAGTACTTC	CASSNSRDFSVHEQYF	.	.	16	TRBV18	TRBJ2-7
TGCGCCAGCAGCTGGGGGGCCGGGGAGCTGTTTTTT	CASSWGAGELFF	.	.	12	TRBV5-1	TRBJ2-2
TGCGCCAGCAGCTTGGTAGGGTCAACTAATGAAAAACTGTTTTTT	CASSLVGSTNEKLFF	.	once	15	TRBV5-1	TRBJ1-4
TGTGCCAGCAGTTCCACTAGCGGGGGACAAGAGACCCAGTACTTC	CASSSTSGGQETQYF	TRBD2	.	15	TRBV6-5	TRBJ2-5
TGTGCCATCCGGGACCGCATTAACACTGAAGCTTTCTTT	CAIRDRINTEAFF	.	.	13	TRBV6-6	TRBJ1-1
TGTGCCAGCAGCTTAGAGGCAGGGGGATTCTATGGCTACACCTTC	CASSLEAGGFYGYTF	TRBD1	few	15	TRBV7-6	TRBJ1-2
TGCGCCAGCAGCCTCTGGCGGGGAATCTTGAACACTGAAGCTTTCTTT	CASSLWRGILNTEAFF	.	few	16	TRBV4-1	TRBJ1-1
TGTGCCAGCAGCGCCTCCTACGAGCAGTACTTC	CASSASYEQYF	.	.	11	TRBV2	TRBJ2-7
TGCGCCAGCAGCTTGGTACGGACGAACACCGGGGAGCTGTTTTTT	CASSLVRTNTGELFF	.	.	15	TRBV5-1	TRBJ2-2
TGTGCCAGCAGCTTAGCTTCTAGAGATAATGAGCAGTTCTTC	CASSLASRDNEQFF	.	.	14	TRBV11-3	TRBJ2-1
TGTGCCAGTACCAACCGGGACAGGGGCGAGCAGTACTTC	CASTNRDRGEQYF	TRBD1	.	13	TRBV19	TRBJ2-7
TGTGCCAGCAGCATGACTAGAGGAGTTCAAGAGACCCAGTACTTC	CASSMTRGVQETQYF	.	.	15	TRBV5-4	TRBJ2-5
TGCAGCGTTGATCTCGGGGGAGTTAACTATGGCTACACCTTC	CSVDLGGVNYGYTF	.	.	14	TRBV29-1	TRBJ1-2
TGTGCCAGCAGCTTAGGCCGGGGATATGGCTACACCTTC	CASSLGRGYGYTF	.	.	13	TRBV7-9	TRBJ1-2
TGCAGCGGTGGCACAGGGGGGTTCGTGAACACTGAAGCTTTCTTT	CSGGTGGFVNTEAFF	TRBD1	.	15	TRBV29-1	TRBJ1-1
TGTGCCAGCAGCTTGGATTGGCTAGCGGGGGGGTCAGGTAATGAGCAGTTCTTC	CASSLDWLAGGSGNEQFF	TRBD2	.	18	TRBV5-5	TRBJ2-1
TGTGCCTGGAACACCGGGACAGGGCCCCTTTATAACTATGGCTACACCTTC	CAWNTGTGPLYNYGYTF	TRBD1	.	17	TRBV30	TRBJ1-2
TGTGCCAGCAGCGCACCGGGACAGAGCACTGGAAACACCATATATTTT	CASSAPGQSTGNTIYF	TRBD1	.	16	TRBV14	TRBJ1-3
TGTGCCAGCAGTTACGGGGACAGTCTTGGTCAGCCCCAGCATTTT	CASSYGDSLGQPQHF	TRBD1	.	15	TRBV6-6	TRBJ1-5
TGTGCCAGCAGTGACAGGATAGATGCCTACGAGCAGTACTTC	CASSDRIDAYEQYF	.	once	14	TRBV2	TRBJ2-7
TGTGCCATCAGCGAACAGGGGGCGGCCTATGGCTACACCTTC	CAISEQGAAYGYTF	TRBD1	.	14	TRBV10-3	TRBJ1-2
TGTGCCAGTAGTATAACCAGCAAGAGAGTGGATACGCAGTATTTT	CASSITSKRVDTQYF	.	.	15	TRBV19	TRBJ2-3